The T cell receptor (beta chain) under discussion was sequenced for a study of cytomegalovirus exposure and HLA in healthy donors. General study findings and limits: The presence/absence work took it that sequencing depth was about the same across donors. Later genetic work tied a missense DCLRE1C variant to beta-chain V and J trimming.

Of note for this clone: Antigen: not known.

The primer mix had 60 Vbeta and 13 Jbeta primers. The method was immunoSEQ multiplex PCR; TCRdb's version includes in-frame clones alone and lacks a portion of them. This sample has about 140,000 clones; 80% to 85% occur once, and the top ten carry approximately 1.3%. The germline V gene has CDR1 MNHNS and CDR2 SASEGT. The CDR3 runs 15 residues. With V trimmed by 6 bases and J by 5 bases, 12 bases remained unmatched. The chain recombines TRBV6-1 with TRBJ2-7, with 8 bases matching TRBD2. The sample comprised PBMCs. The clonotype was recovered from a male donor in good health and CMV-seropositive. In DNA, the CDR3 is TGTGCCAGCAGGGGAGCGGGACTAGGTTTTGACGAGCAGTACTTC. This sequence encodes CASRGAGLGFDEQYF.